The next 10 T cell receptor beta chains were all read from a single sample in a study of T cell changes during pregnancy in multiple sclerosis. Libraries were prepared by immunoSEQ multiplex PCR; TCRdb keeps only in-frame clonotypes and omits some of them. The repertoire holds fewer than 40,000 clones, about nine tenths seen once, with over 0.45% in the top ten. The material was CD4+ T cells from peripheral blood mononuclear cells, obtained in the first trimester of pregnancy. These receptors all stem from a female donor in good health, enrolled as a control in a pregnancy study.

The chain couples TRBV25-1 to TRBJ1-4; D ambiguous. Deletions cut 6 bases from V and 0 bases from J, with 11 bases between. The germline gives CDR1 MGHDK, CDR2 SYGVNS. The CDR3 consists of 15 residues. The CDR3 sequence: CASSPNWSTNEKLFF. CDR3 coding DNA: TGTGCCAGCAGCCCTAACTGGTCAACTAATGAAAAACTGTTTTTT.

The rearrangement joins TRBV28 to TRBJ1-5, with 8 positions matching TRBD1. Trimming removed 3 bases from V and 4 bases from J; junction bases left unmatched: 5. The CDR3 runs 15 residues. Germline V gives CDR1 MDHEN, CDR2 SYDVKM. The CDR3 protein is CASSFGRGPNQPQHF. In nucleotides, the CDR3 is TGTGCCAGCAGTTTCGGCAGGGGGCCAAATCAGCCCCAGCATTTT.

The rearrangement links TRBV7-9 to TRBJ1-4, with D maybe TRBD1 (6 bases). The CDR3 runs to 17 residues. Germline CDR1 and CDR2: SEHNR and FQNEAQ (reference sequence). The ends were cut back, 5 bases at V and 5 bases at J, with 21 bases in the middle. CDR3 protein: CASSLDSPRRGNEKLFF. CDR3 nucleotide sequence: TGTGCCAGCAGCCTTGACAGTCCTCGCAGGGGAAATGAAAAACTGTTTTTT.

The chain couples TRBV6-5 to TRBJ1-2, with 8 bases that match TRBD1. After removal of 6 bases from V and 4 bases from J, the junction contained 7 bases not matched to a gene. CDR1 is MNHEY and CDR2 is SVGAGI in the germline V gene. The CDR3 spans 14 residues. In nucleotides, the CDR3 is TGTGCCAGCAGCCCCCTGACAGGGGCCTATGGCTACACCTTC. The encoded protein is CASSPLTGAYGYTF.

The CDR3 spells CASSLGTGTVADTQYF. The CDR3 nucleotides are TGTGCCAGCAGCTTGGGGACAGGCACGGTAGCAGATACGCAGTATTTT. This chain connects TRBV5-5 to TRBJ2-3; TRBD1 matches at 7 bases. V lost 0 bases and J lost 4; bases outside the gene matches: 8. Germline CDR1 and CDR2: SGHKS and YYEKEE (reference sequence). The CDR3 extends over 16 amino acids.

The rearrangement links TRBV9 to TRBJ1-2; 7 bases fit TRBD1. Germline V gene lookup returns CDR1 SGDLS and CDR2 YYNGEE. There are 15 residues in the CDR3. The junction had 5 bases not matched to a gene; V was cut back by 0 bases and J by 3 bases. CDR3 bases: TGTGCCAGCAGCGTAGCAACAGGGGCATACTATGGCTACACCTTC. This codes for CASSVATGAYYGYTF. Full variable domain (outside the CDR3, taken from reference TRBV9 and TRBJ1-2): DSGVTQTPKHLITATGQRVTLRCSPRSGDLSVYWYQQSLDQGLQFLIQYYNGEERAKGNILERFSAQQFPDLHSELNLSSLELGDSALYFCASSVATGAYYGYTFGSGTRLTVV.

The rearrangement uses TRBV2 and TRBJ1-3, with D perhaps TRBD1 (6 bases). The CDR3 spans 14 residues. CDR1 is SNHLY and CDR2 is FYNNEI in the germline V gene. V was clipped by 8 bases and J by 4 bases, with 15 bases between them. The CDR3 DNA reads TGTGCCAGCGGGACAACCAGAATAGGAAACACCATATATTTT. It specifies CASGTTRIGNTIYF.

The J gene is TRBJ1-4, the V gene TRBV28, with 8 bases lining up with TRBD1. J was trimmed by 9 bases and V by 4 bases; bases with no gene match: 13. The CDR3 length is 16 residues. CDR1 and CDR2 from the germline V gene are MDHEN and SYDVKM. Here the CDR3 DNA reads TGTGCCAGCAGTTCCGGGACAGGTGGTACGATGAAAAAACTGTTTTTT. Translation gives CASSSGTGGTMKKLFF.

This chain uses TRBV12-5 with TRBJ1-6, with D tentatively TRBD1 (5 bases). In germline, CDR1 is LGHNT, CDR2 FRNRAP. CDR3 length equals 17 residues. V lost 6 bases and J lost 0, with 15 bases in between. This CDR3 is CASGSTPDSSYNSPLHF. In nucleotides, the CDR3 is TGTGCTAGTGGGTCGACCCCCGACAGCTCCTATAATTCACCCCTCCACTTT.

This clone showed up just once. CDR3 loop: CASSLEVAGVADTQYF. The CDR3 bases are TGTGCCAGCAGCTTAGAGGTAGCGGGGGTTGCAGATACGCAGTATTTT. This chain uses TRBV11-3 with TRBJ2-3; 9 positions match TRBD2. The junction had 5 bases not matched to a gene; V was cut back by 0 bases and J by 4 bases. The CDR3 runs 16 residues. Per the germline V gene, CDR1 is SGHNT and CDR2 is YENEEA.